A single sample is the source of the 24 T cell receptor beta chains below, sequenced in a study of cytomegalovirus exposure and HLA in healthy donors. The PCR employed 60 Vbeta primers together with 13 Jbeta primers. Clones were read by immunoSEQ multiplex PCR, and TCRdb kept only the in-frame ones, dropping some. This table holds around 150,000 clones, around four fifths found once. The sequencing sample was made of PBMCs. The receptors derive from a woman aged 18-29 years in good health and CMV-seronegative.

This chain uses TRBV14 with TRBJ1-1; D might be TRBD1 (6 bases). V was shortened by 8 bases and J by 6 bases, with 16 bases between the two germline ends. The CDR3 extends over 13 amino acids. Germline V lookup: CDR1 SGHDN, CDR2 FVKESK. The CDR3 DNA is TGTGCCAGCGCGGACAGACTGACCTCTGAAGCTTTCTTT. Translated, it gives CASADRLTSEAFF.

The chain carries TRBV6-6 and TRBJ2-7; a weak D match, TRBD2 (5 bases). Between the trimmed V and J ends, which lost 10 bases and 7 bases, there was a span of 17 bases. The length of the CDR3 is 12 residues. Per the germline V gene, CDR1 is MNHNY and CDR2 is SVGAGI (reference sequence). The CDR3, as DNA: TGTGCCACCCGACTATGGAGTGAGGAGCAGTACTTC. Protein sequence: CATRLWSEEQYF.

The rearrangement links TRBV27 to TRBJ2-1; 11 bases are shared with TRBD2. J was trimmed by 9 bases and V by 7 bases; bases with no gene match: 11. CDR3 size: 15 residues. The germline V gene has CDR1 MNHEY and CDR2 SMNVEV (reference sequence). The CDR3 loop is CASTLSGGARGEQFF. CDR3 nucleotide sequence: TGTGCCAGCACCCTTAGCGGGGGGGCCCGTGGTGAGCAGTTCTTC.

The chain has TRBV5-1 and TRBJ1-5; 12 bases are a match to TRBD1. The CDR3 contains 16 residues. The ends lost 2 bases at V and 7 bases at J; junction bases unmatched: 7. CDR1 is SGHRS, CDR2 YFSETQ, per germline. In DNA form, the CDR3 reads TGCGCCAGCAGCTTCCGGGACAGGGGGCTCTTCCAGCCCCAGCATTTT. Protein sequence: CASSFRDRGLFQPQHF.

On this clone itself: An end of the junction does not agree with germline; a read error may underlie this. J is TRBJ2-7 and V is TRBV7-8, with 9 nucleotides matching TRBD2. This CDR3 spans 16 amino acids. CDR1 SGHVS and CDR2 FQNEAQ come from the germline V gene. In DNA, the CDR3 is TGTGCCAGCAGCTTTTCCAGGCGGGGGGGTCAATTATCGCTGCACTTC. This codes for CASSFSRRGGQLSLHF.

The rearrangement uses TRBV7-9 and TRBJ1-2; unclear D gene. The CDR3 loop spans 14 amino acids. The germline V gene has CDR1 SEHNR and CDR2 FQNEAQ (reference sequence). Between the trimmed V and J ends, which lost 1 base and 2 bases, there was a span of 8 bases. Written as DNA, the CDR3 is TGTGCCAGCAGCTTAGAGGCAGGAAACTATGGCTACACCTTC. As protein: CASSLEAGNYGYTF.

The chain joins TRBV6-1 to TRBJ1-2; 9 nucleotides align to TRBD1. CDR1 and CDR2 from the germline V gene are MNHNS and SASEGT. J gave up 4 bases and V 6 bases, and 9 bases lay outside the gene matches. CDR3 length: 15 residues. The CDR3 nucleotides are TGTGCCAGCAGCTACAGGACAGGGGAACCCTATGGCTACACCTTC. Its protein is CASSYRTGEPYGYTF.

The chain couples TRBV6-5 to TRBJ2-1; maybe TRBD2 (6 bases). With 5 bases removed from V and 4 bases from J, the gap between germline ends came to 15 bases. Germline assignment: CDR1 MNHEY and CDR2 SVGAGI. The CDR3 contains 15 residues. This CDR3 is CASSPNGGLYNEQFF. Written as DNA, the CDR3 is TGTGCCAGCAGTCCAAACGGGGGACTTTACAATGAGCAGTTCTTC.

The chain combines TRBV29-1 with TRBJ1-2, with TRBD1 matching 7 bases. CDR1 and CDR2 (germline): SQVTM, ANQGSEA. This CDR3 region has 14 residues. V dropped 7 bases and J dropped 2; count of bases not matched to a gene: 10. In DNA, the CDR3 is TGCAGCGCCACAGGGGACCAGGGGAACTATGGCTACACCTTC. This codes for CSATGDQGNYGYTF.

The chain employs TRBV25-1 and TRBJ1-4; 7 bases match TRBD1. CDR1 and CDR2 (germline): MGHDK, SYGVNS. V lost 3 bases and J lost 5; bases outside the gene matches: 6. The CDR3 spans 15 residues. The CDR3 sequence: CASSDHRGWNEKLFF. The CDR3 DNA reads TGTGCCAGCAGTGACCACAGGGGTTGGAATGAAAAACTGTTTTTT.

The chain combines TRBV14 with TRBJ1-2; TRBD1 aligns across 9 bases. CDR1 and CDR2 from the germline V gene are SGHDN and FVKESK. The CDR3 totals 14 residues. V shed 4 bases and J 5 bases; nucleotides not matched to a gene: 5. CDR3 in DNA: TGTGCCAGCAGCCCGGACAGGGGCCTATATGGCTACACCTTC. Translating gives CASSPDRGLYGYTF.

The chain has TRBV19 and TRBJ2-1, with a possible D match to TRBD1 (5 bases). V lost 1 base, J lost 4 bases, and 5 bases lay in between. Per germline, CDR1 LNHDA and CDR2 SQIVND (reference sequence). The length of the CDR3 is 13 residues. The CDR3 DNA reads TGTGCCAGTAGTATAGGACAGTACAATGAGCAGTTCTTC. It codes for CASSIGQYNEQFF.

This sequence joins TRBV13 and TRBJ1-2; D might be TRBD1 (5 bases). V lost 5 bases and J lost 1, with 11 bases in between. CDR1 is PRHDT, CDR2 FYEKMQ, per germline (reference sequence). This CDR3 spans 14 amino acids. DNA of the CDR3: TGTGCCAGCAGCACAACCAGGGTTAACTATGGCTACACCTTC. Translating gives CASSTTRVNYGYTF.

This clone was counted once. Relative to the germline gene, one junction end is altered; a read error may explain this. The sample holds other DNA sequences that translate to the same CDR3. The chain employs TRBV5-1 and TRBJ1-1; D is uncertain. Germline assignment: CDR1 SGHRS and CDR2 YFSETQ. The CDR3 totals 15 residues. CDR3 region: CASSLGVVGNTEAFF. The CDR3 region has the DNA TGCGCCAGCAGCTTGGGTGTGGTCGGGAACACTGAGGCTTTCTTT. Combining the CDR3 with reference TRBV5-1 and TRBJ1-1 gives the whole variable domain KAGVTQTPRYLIKTRGQQVTLSCSPISGHRSVSWYQQTPGQGLQFLFEYFSETQRNKGNFPGRFSGRQFSNSRSEMNVSTLELGDSALYLCASSLGVVGNTEAFFGQGTRLTVV.

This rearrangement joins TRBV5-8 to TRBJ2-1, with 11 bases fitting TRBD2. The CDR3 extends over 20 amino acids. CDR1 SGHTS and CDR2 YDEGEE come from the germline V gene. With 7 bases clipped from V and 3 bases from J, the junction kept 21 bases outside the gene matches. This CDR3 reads CASRPRFTSGGGRGYNEQFF. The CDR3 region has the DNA TGTGCCAGCCGACCCCGATTCACTAGCGGGGGAGGCCGAGGCTACAATGAGCAGTTCTTC.

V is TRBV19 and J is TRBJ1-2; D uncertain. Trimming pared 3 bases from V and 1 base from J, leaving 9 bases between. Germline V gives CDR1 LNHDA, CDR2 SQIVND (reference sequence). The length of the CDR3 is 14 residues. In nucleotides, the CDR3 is TGTGCCAGTAGTATTCGGGAGGTTAACTATGGCTACACCTTC. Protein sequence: CASSIREVNYGYTF.

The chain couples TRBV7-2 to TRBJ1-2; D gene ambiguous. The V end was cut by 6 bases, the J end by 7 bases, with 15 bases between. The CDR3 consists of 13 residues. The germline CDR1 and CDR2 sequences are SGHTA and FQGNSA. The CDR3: CASRLTRATGYTF. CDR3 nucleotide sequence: TGTGCCAGCAGATTAACTAGGGCGACTGGCTACACCTTC.

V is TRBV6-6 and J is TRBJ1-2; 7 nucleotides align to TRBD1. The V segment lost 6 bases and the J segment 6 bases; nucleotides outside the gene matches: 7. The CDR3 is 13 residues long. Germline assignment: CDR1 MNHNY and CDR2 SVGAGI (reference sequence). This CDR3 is CASRPDRVDGYTF. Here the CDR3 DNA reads TGTGCCAGCAGACCTGACAGGGTAGATGGCTACACCTTC.

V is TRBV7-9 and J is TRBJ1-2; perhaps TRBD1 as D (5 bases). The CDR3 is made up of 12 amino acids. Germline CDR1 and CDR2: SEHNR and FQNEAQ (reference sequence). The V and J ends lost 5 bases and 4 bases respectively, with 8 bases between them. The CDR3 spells CASSRDSYGYTF. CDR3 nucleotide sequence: TGTGCCAGCAGCCGTGACAGCTATGGCTACACCTTC.

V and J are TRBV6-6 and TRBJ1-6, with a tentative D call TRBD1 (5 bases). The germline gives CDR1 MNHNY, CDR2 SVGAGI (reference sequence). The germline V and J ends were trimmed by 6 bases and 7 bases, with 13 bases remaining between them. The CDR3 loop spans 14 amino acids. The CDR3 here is CASRSEGRNSPLHF. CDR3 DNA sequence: TGTGCCAGCAGGTCGGAGGGGCGAAATTCACCCCTCCACTTT.

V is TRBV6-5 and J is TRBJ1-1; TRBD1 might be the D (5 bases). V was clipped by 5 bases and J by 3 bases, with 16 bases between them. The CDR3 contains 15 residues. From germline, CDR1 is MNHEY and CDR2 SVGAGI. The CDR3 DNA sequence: TGTGCCAGCAGTCTCTCCCGGACATCGGACACTGAAGCTTTCTTT. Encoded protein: CASSLSRTSDTEAFF.

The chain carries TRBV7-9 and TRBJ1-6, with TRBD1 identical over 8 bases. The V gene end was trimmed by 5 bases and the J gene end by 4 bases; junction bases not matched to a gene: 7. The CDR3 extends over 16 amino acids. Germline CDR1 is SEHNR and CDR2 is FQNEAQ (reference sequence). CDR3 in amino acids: CASSRGQDGYNSPLHF. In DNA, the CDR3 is TGTGCCAGCAGCCGGGGACAGGATGGATATAATTCACCCCTCCACTTT.

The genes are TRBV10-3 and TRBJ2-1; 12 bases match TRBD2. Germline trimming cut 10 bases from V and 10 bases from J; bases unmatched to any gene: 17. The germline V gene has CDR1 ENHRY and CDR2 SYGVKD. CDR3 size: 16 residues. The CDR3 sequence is CATGLAGRSSEGEQFF. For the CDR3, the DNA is TGTGCCACGGGACTAGCGGGCAGAAGCTCCGAGGGGGAGCAGTTCTTC.

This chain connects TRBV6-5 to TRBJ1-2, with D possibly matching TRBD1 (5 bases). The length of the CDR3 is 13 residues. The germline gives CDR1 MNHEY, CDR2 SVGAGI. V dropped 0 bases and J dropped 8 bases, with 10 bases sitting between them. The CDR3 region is CASSYSKDNGYTF. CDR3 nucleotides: TGTGCCAGCAGTTACTCGAAGGACAACGGCTACACCTTC.